The next 20 T cell receptor beta chains were all read from a single sample in a study of brain metastases from non-small cell lung cancer. TCRdb's table, derived via immunoSEQ multiplex PCR, lists solely in-frame clones and lacks some. Of some 4,100 clones listed, roughly 87% are singletons. The specimen was primary lung tumor tissue. The receptors here all came from a donor aged 40 or older with non-small cell lung cancer.

The gene calls are TRBV2 and TRBJ2-3, with 10 bases aligning to TRBD1. The germline V gene encodes CDR1 SNHLY and CDR2 FYNNEI. CDR3 length: 15 residues. V lost 7 bases and J lost 0; bases outside the gene matches: 4. The CDR3 spells CASMGQGKSTDTQYF. DNA for the CDR3: TGTGCCAGCATGGGACAGGGGAAGAGCACAGATACGCAGTATTTT.

The V and J genes are TRBV7-2 and TRBJ2-7; no definite D call. There are 11 residues in the CDR3. Per the germline V gene, CDR1 is SGHTA and CDR2 is FQGNSA. The V and J ends lost 5 bases and 3 bases respectively, with 5 bases between them. The CDR3 region is CASSRDYEQYF. In DNA form, the CDR3 reads TGTGCCAGCAGCCGCGACTACGAGCAGTACTTC.

DNA for the CDR3: TGTGCCAGCAGCTCTGGGACTAGCGGGGGGTATAGAGAGACCCAGTACTTC. Translation: CASSSGTSGGYRETQYF. This chain connects TRBV5-4 to TRBJ2-5, with 15 bases that match TRBD2. J was trimmed by 4 bases and V by 3 bases; bases with no gene match: 7. CDR1 is SGHNT and CDR2 is YYREEE in the germline V gene (reference sequence). This CDR3 region has 17 residues.

This chain uses TRBV7-9 with TRBJ2-5; D remains unclear. Germline loops: CDR1 SEHNR, CDR2 FQNEAQ (reference sequence). The V gene lost 3 bases and the J gene lost 5 bases, with 4 bases spanning the gap. The CDR3 contains 11 residues. The CDR3: CASSFGETQYF. The CDR3 DNA follows: TGTGCCAGCAGCTTCGGGGAGACCCAGTACTTC.

In regard to this clone: Other DNA sequences within the sample encode an identical CDR3. This rearrangement joins TRBV4-1 to TRBJ2-5; 8 nucleotides line up with TRBD2. Germline V gene lookup returns CDR1 MGHRA and CDR2 YSYEKL. Germline trimming cut 0 bases from V and 0 bases from J; bases unmatched to any gene: 3. CDR3 length: 16 residues. CDR3 DNA: TGCGCCAGCAGCCAAGAGGTAGCGGGGAACCAAGAGACCCAGTACTTC. It is translated as CASSQEVAGNQETQYF.

The chain uses TRBV19 and TRBJ2-3; 7 bases map to TRBD2. The CDR3 is made up of 15 amino acids. Germline CDR1 is LNHDA and CDR2 is SQIVND (reference sequence). V was clipped by 5 bases and J by 3 bases; unmatched bases: 8. The CDR3 loop reads CASSWRGGATDTQYF. The CDR3 coding sequence is TGTGCCAGTAGTTGGAGGGGAGGGGCTACAGATACGCAGTATTTT.

V gene TRBV28 combines with J gene TRBJ2-3; D ambiguous. V dropped 3 bases and J dropped 13 bases, with 14 bases sitting between them. The CDR3 has 12 residues. In germline, CDR1 is MDHEN, CDR2 SYDVKM. Here the CDR3 reads CASSLWGQFKYF. The CDR3 nucleotides read TGTGCCAGCAGTTTGTGGGGTCAGTTTAAGTATTTT.

The rearrangement uses TRBV7-6 and TRBJ2-2; 8 bases fit TRBD1. V lost 2 bases, J lost 6 bases, and 8 bases stayed unmatched. Germline V CDR1 and CDR2: SGHVS, FNYEAQ. This CDR3 has 16 residues. The DNA of the CDR3 is TGTGCCAGCAGCTTAATTGTACAGGGGGGATCCGGGGAGCTGTTTTTT. This translates into CASSLIVQGGSGELFF.

The chain carries TRBV2 and TRBJ2-2; tentative D call: TRBD1 (6 bases). The CDR3 covers 13 residues. With 6 bases removed from V and 4 bases from J, the gap between germline ends came to 9 bases. Germline V gives CDR1 SNHLY, CDR2 FYNNEI. This CDR3 reads CASRGQSTGELFF. The CDR3 region has the DNA TGTGCCAGCAGAGGACAGAGCACCGGGGAGCTGTTTTTT.

The chain combines TRBV6-1 with TRBJ1-5; D remains ambiguous. Germline-derived CDR1 and CDR2 are MNHNS and SASEGT. V was pared by 3 bases and J by 3 bases, with 6 bases between. The CDR3 runs 13 residues. CDR3 loop: CASSDLDNQPQHF. The CDR3 nucleotides are TGTGCCAGCAGTGATCTTGACAATCAGCCCCAGCATTTT.

V usage is TRBV19 and J usage is TRBJ2-7; maybe TRBD1 (5 bases). With 0 bases removed from V and 2 bases from J, the gap between germline ends came to 8 bases. This CDR3 is 14 amino acids long. Germline V gene sequence: CDR1 LNHDA, CDR2 SQIVND (reference sequence). CDR3 in DNA: TGTGCCAGTAGTATAGAGGCAGGGACCTACGAGCAGTACTTC. Protein sequence: CASSIEAGTYEQYF. The full variable domain, rest sourced from reference TRBV19 and TRBJ2-7, is DGGITQSPKYLFRKEGQNVTLSCEQNLNHDAMYWYRQDPGQGLRLIYYSQIVNDFQKGDIAEGYSVSREKKESFPLTVTSAQKNPTAFYLCASSIEAGTYEQYFGPGTRLTVT.

In its sample, this clone was seen once. The chain links TRBV3-1 (or the pseudogene TRBV3-2) to TRBJ1-1; D gene uncertain. V shed 3 bases and J shed 11 bases, with 10 bases lying between them. The CDR3 covers 11 residues. From germline, CDR1 is LGHDT and CDR2 YNNKEL (reference sequence). The CDR3 spells CASSQERVAFF. In DNA form, the CDR3 reads TGTGCCAGCAGCCAGGAGAGAGTCGCTTTCTTT.

The chain combines TRBV5-4 with TRBJ2-5; D not certain. Deletions cut 1 base from V and 5 bases from J, with 15 bases between. Germline loops: CDR1 SGHNT, CDR2 YYREEE (reference sequence). The CDR3 sequence is 15 residues long. The CDR3 DNA reads as TGTGCCAGCAGCTTGAACCCTCACCCGGTGGAGACCCAGTACTTC. The encoded protein is CASSLNPHPVETQYF.

Points on this clone: With a much larger clone just one base away, this may be a read error. The sample has other DNA sequences that encode this CDR3 too. The chain joins TRBV10-3 to TRBJ2-3; maybe TRBD2 (6 bases). CDR3 length equals 14 residues. Germline-derived CDR1 and CDR2 are ENHRY and SYGVKD. The V gene lost 0 bases and the J gene lost 4 bases, with 8 bases spanning the gap. The CDR3 region is CAISESGGSDTQYF. The CDR3 DNA follows: TGTGCCATCAGTGAGTCCGGGGGATCAGATACGCAGTATTTT.

The chain uses TRBV27 and TRBJ2-1; the match to TRBD2 covers 9 bases. Germline CDR1 reads MNHEY; CDR2 reads SMNVEV (reference sequence). After removal of 6 bases from V and 6 bases from J, the junction contained 12 bases not matched to a gene. The CDR3 loop spans 16 amino acids. The CDR3 protein is CASSPPLGRGGNEQFF. As DNA, the CDR3 is TGTGCCAGCAGCCCCCCCCTGGGGCGGGGGGGCAATGAGCAGTTCTTC.

This sequence joins TRBV13 and TRBJ2-1; 10 bases are shared with TRBD1. The trim removed 5 bases at V and 5 bases at J, leaving 6 bases unmatched. The CDR3 covers 15 residues. CDR1 PRHDT and CDR2 FYEKMQ come from the germline V gene (reference sequence). This CDR3 is CASSRGQGLNNEQFF. DNA for the CDR3: TGTGCCAGCAGCCGGGGACAGGGGCTTAACAATGAGCAGTTCTTC.

The CDR3 loop reads CAGPERLAGGPRETQYF. CDR3 nucleotides: TGTGCCGGCCCCGAGCGACTAGCGGGGGGGCCAAGGGAAACCCAGTACTTC. The gene calls are TRBV5-3 and TRBJ2-5; 14 bases align to TRBD2. TRBV5-3 belongs to the ORF category, with a function that is uncertain. Germline trimming cut 10 bases from V and 8 bases from J; bases unmatched to any gene: 19. CDR3 length equals 17 residues.

With regard to this clone: The germline gene is not matched at one end of the junction; a read error may be the cause. This chain uses TRBV19 with TRBJ1-2, with TRBD1 identical over 7 bases. CDR3 length equals 17 residues. The germline V gene has CDR1 LNHDA and CDR2 SQIVND (reference sequence). The CDR3 region is CVSSLFSGQATNYGYTF. The CDR3, as DNA: TGTGTCAGTAGTCTCTTTTCCGGACAGGCTACTAATTATGGCTACACCTTC.

This chain connects TRBV5-4 to TRBJ2-1; maybe TRBD2 (6 bases). CDR3 length equals 15 residues. Deletions cut 3 bases from V and 4 bases from J, with 14 bases between. Looked up from germline, CDR1 is SGHNT and CDR2 is YYREEE (reference sequence). CDR3 sequence reads: CASSSSGRPYNEQFF. The CDR3 DNA follows: TGTGCCAGCAGCTCGTCCGGGAGACCTTACAATGAGCAGTTCTTC.

In the case of this clone: The sample has other DNA sequences that encode this CDR3 too. The V call is TRBV5-1, the J call TRBJ2-1; TRBD2 agrees at 14 bases. Germline CDR1 is SGHRS and CDR2 is YFSETQ. This CDR3 region has 15 residues. With V trimmed by 5 bases and J by 10 bases, 8 bases remained unmatched. CDR3 loop: CASRTSGGADREQFF. CDR3 DNA: TGCGCCAGCAGGACTAGCGGGGGGGCCGACAGGGAGCAGTTCTTC.